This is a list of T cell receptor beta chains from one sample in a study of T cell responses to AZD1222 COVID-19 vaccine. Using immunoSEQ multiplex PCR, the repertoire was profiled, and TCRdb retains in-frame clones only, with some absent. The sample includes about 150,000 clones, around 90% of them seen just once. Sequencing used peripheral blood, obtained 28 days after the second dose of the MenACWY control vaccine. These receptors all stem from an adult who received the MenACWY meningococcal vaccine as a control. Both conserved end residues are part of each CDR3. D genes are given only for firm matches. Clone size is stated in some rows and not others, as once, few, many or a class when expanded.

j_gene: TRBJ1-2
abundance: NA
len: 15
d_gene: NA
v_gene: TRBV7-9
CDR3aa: CASSLSRRVGNGYTF
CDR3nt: TGTGCCAGCAGCTTAAGTCGGCGGGTAGGAAATGGCTACACCTTC

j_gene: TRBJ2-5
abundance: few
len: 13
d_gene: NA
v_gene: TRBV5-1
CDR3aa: CASSPQGKGTQYF
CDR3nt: TGCGCCAGCAGCCCTCAGGGAAAAGGGACCCAGTACTTC

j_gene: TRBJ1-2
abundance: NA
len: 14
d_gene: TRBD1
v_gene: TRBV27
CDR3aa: CASSLRTGGNGYTF
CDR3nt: TGTGCCAGCAGTTTAAGAACAGGGGGCAATGGCTACACCTTC

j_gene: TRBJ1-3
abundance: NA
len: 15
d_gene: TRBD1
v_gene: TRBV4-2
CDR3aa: CASSTGTGVGNTIYF
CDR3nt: TGTGCCAGCAGCACTGGGACAGGGGTGGGAAACACCATATATTTT

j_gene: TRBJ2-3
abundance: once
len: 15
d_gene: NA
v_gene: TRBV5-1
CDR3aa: CASSFRGAPADTQYF
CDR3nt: TGCGCCAGCAGCTTCCGGGGGGCTCCCGCAGATACGCAGTATTTT

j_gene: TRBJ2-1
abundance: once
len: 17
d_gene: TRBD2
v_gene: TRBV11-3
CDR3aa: CASSSSHLAGDYNEQFF
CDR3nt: TGTGCCAGCAGCTCCTCCCACCTAGCGGGGGACTACAATGAGCAGTTCTTC

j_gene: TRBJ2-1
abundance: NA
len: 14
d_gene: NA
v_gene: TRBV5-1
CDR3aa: CASSPPNSYNEQFF
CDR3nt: TGCGCCAGCAGCCCGCCTAACTCCTACAATGAGCAGTTCTTC

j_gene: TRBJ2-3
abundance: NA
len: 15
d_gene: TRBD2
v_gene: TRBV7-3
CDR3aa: CASSLLAVPTDTQYF
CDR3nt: TGTGCCAGCAGCTTACTAGCGGTCCCCACAGATACGCAGTATTTT

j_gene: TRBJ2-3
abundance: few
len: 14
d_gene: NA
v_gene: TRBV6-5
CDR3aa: CASPKGTSTDTQYF
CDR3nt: TGTGCCAGCCCTAAGGGAACTAGCACAGATACGCAGTATTTT

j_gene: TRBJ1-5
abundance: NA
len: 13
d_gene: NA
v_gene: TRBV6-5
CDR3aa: CASGDRSNQPQHF
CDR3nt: TGTGCCAGCGGAGACAGGTCTAACCAGCCCCAGCATTTT

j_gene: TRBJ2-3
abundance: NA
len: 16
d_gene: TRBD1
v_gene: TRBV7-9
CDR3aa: CASSPLRDSGTDTQYF
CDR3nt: TGTGCCAGCAGCCCCCTCCGGGACAGCGGCACAGATACGCAGTATTTT

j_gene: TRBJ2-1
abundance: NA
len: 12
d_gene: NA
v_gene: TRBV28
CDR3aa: CASSLRAREQFF
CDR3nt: TGTGCCAGCAGTCTCAGGGCACGAGAGCAGTTCTTC

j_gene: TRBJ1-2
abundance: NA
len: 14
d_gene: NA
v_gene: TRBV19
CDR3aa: CASSAPGKNYGYTF
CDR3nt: TGTGCCAGCTCGGCGCCGGGGAAAAACTATGGCTACACCTTC

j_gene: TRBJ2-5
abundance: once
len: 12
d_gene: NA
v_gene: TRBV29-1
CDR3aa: CSVQGPAQTQYF
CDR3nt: TGCAGCGTTCAGGGACCCGCACAGACCCAGTACTTC

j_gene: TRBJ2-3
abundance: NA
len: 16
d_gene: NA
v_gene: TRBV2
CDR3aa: CASSDPRDPSTDTQYF
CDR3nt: TGTGCCAGCAGTGATCCCAGGGACCCTAGCACAGATACGCAGTATTTT

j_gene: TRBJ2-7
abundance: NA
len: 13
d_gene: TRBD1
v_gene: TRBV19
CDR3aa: CASGTGRGFEQYF
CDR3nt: TGTGCCAGTGGGACAGGAAGGGGGTTCGAGCAGTACTTC

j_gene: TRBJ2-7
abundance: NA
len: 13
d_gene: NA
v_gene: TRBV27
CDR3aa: CASSTRQAYEQYF
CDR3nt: TGTGCCAGCAGTACAAGACAGGCCTACGAGCAGTACTTC

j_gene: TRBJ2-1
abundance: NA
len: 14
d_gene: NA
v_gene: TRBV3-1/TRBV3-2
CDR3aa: CASSQNRVAGEQFF
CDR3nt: TGTGCCAGCAGCCAAAACAGGGTGGCCGGTGAGCAGTTCTTC

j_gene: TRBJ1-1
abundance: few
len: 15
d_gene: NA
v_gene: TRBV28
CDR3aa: CASSLSRGRGTEAFF
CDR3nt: TGTGCCAGCAGTTTATCTAGGGGTCGAGGAACTGAAGCTTTCTTT

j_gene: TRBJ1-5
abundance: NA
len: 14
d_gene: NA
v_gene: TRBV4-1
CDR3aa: CASSQDRGAQPQHF
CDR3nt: TGCGCCAGCAGCCAAGATAGGGGGGCTCAGCCCCAGCATTTT

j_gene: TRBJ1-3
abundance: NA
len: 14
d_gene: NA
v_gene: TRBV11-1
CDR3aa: CASSVGRSGNTIYF
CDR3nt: TGTGCCAGCAGCGTCGGCAGGTCCGGAAACACCATATATTTT

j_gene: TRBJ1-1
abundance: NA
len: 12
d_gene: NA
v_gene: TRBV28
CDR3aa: CAAGAGDAEAFF
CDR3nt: TGTGCCGCCGGGGCAGGCGACGCTGAAGCTTTCTTT